This entry describes one TCR beta chain. The genomic DNA of each subset was split evenly across several immunoSEQ plates. The method was immunoSEQ multiplex PCR; TCRdb's version includes in-frame clones alone and lacks a portion of them. The table records about 520,000 clones, about 72% of them present only once. These data originate in a study of shared clonotypes between healthy human individuals. V dropped 3 bases and J dropped 2 bases, with 18 bases sitting between them. This CDR3 has 17 amino acids. Germline values: CDR1 MNHEY, CDR2 SMNVEV (reference sequence). This TCR came from a woman between 40 and 50 years old in good health. Some clones in this sample may be carry-over from other donors' samples. Sample: PBMCs. This sequence joins TRBV27 and TRBJ2-3; perhaps TRBD1 as D (5 bases). Here the CDR3 reads CASSFKFRGSDTDTQYF. In DNA, the CDR3 is TGTGCCAGCAGTTTTAAGTTTAGGGGCTCCGACACAGATACGCAGTATTTT.